This T cell receptor beta chain was sequenced for a study of technical replicates of blood from a handful of donors (dated by TCRdb to about 2017). V loses 4 bases of germline sequence and J loses 8 bases, and the interval between the two ends is 23 bases. Taken from cysteine to phenylalanine, the CDR3 has 16 residues. Only CDR3 DNA is held: 48 bases, read in frame from base 1. The germline V gene provides CDR1 SGHAT and CDR2 FQNNGV. Comments on this clone: Its antigen is not yet known. Per-base quality was not reported, and no clone a single base away is much larger than it.

The library was produced with the immunoSEQ multiplex PCR assay. TCRdb stores this immuneACCESS table with in-frame sequences only. Part of the clones is absent; in the studies checked, under half of the shortfall reflects unresolved V genes, and no reason is known for the rest. For this sample there are roughly 82,000 clones; about 93% appear just once. The ten largest account for around 0.27% of the sample. The clonotype was recovered from a human donor in good health. Recombination joined TRBV11-2 with TRBJ1-2; the D gene identity is not certain. Input material: T cells isolated from PBMCs. The CDR3 reads as follows: CASSSPRGRKTRGYTF. The bases read TGTGCCAGCAGCTCACCGAGAGGGAGGAAGACGCGGGGCTACACCTTC. Here the CDR3 is joined to the reference TRBV11-2 and TRBJ1-2 genes, and the full variable domain is: EAGVAQSPRYKIIEKRQSVAFWCNPISGHATLYWYQQILGQGPKLLIQFQNNGVVDDSQLPKDRFSAERLKGVDSTLKIQPAKLEDSAVYLCASSSPRGRKTRGYTFGSGTRLTVV.